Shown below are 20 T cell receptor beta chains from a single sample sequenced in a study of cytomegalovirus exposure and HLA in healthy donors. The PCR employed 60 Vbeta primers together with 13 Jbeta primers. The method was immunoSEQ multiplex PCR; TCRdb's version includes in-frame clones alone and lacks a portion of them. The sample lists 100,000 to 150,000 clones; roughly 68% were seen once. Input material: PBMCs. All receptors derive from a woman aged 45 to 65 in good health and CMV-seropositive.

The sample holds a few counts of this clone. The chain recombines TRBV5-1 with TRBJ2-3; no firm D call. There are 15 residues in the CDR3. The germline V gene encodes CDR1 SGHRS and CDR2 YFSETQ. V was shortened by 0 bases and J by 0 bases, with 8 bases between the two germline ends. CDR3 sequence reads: CASSLGHSSTDTQYF. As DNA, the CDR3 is TGCGCCAGCAGCTTGGGCCACTCTAGCACAGATACGCAGTATTTT. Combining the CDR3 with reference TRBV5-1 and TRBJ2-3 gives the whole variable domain KAGVTQTPRYLIKTRGQQVTLSCSPISGHRSVSWYQQTPGQGLQFLFEYFSETQRNKGNFPGRFSGRQFSNSRSEMNVSTLELGDSALYLCASSLGHSSTDTQYFGPGTRLTVL.

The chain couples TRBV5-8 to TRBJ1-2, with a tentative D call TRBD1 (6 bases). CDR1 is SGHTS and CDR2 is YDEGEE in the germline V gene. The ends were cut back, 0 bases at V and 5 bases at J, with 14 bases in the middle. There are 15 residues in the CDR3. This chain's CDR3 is CASSLGGQPLYGYTF. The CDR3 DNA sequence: TGTGCCAGCAGCTTGGGGGGACAACCCCTTTATGGCTACACCTTC.

The CDR3, as DNA: TGTGCCAGCAGCTTCGGGGGGCGGGGGACCCAGTACTTC. This gives the protein CASSFGGRGTQYF. The chain has TRBV5-6 and TRBJ2-5; maybe TRBD2 (7 bases). CDR3 length equals 13 residues. V lost 2 bases and J lost 7, with 12 bases in between. The germline CDR1 and CDR2 sequences are SGHDT and YYEEEE.

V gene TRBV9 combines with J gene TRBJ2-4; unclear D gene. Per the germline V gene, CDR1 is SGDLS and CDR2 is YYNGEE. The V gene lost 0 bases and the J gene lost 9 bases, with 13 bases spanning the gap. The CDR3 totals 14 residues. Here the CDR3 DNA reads TGTGCCAGCAGCGTAGAACCAGGAATCGGCATTCAGTACTTC. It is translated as CASSVEPGIGIQYF.

The CDR3 here is CASLQGDYGYTF. The CDR3 DNA sequence: TGTGCCAGCCTACAGGGGGACTATGGCTACACCTTC. The V gene is TRBV25-1, the J gene TRBJ1-2; 8 bases fit TRBD1. Germline V gene sequence: CDR1 MGHDK, CDR2 SYGVNS. The CDR3 contains 12 residues. J was trimmed by 3 bases and V by 8 bases; bases with no gene match: 2.

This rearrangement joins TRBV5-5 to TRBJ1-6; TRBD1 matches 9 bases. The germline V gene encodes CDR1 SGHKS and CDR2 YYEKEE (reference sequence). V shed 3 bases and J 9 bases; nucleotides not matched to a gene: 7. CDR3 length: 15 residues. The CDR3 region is CASSSGQGSRSPLHF. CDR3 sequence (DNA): TGTGCCAGCAGCTCGGGACAGGGATCGCGTTCACCCCTCCACTTT.

CDR3 in amino acids: CASSPEGNQPQHF. DNA for the CDR3: TGCGCCAGCAGTCCCGAGGGTAATCAGCCCCAGCATTTT. The chain couples TRBV4-1 to TRBJ1-5; D is uncertain. Germline-derived CDR1 and CDR2 are MGHRA and YSYEKL. The CDR3 contains 13 residues. With 6 bases removed from V and 4 bases from J, the gap between germline ends came to 10 bases.

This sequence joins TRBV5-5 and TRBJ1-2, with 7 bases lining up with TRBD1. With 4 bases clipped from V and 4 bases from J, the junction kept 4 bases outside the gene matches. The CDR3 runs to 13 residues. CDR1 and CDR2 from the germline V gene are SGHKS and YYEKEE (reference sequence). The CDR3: CASSPRDSYGYTF. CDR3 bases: TGTGCCAGCAGCCCCCGGGACAGCTATGGCTACACCTTC.

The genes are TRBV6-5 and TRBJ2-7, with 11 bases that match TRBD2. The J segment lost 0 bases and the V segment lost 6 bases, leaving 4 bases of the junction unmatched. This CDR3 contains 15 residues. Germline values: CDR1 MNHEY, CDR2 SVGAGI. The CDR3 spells CASSRLAGSSYEQYF. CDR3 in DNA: TGTGCCAGCAGCCGACTAGCGGGAAGCTCCTACGAGCAGTACTTC.

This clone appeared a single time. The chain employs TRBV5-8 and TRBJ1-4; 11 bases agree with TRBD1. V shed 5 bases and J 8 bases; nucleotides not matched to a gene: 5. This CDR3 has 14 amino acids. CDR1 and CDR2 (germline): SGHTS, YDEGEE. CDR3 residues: CASSRDRGTEKLFF. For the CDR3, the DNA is TGTGCCAGCAGTCGGGACAGGGGGACGGAAAAACTGTTTTTT.

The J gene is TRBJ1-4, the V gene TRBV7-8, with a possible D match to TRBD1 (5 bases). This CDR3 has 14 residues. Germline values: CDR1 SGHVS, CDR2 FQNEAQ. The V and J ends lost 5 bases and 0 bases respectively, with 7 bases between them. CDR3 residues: CASSGAATNEKLFF. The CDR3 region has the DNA TGTGCCAGCAGCGGGGCCGCAACTAATGAAAAACTGTTTTTT.

The CDR3 region is CASSLIRALSETQYF. The CDR3 DNA reads TGTGCCAGCAGCTTGATAAGAGCCCTGAGTGAGACCCAGTACTTC. This chain joins TRBV5-8 and TRBJ2-5, with unresolved D. Trimming removed 1 base at V and 5 bases at J, with 15 bases between. This CDR3 region has 15 residues. CDR1 SGHTS and CDR2 YDEGEE come from the germline V gene.

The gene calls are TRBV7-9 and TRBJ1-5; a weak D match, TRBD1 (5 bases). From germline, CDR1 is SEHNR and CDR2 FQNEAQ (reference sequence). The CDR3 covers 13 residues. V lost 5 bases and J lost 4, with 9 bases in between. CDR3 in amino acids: CASSTQGNQPQHF. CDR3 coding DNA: TGTGCCAGCAGCACCCAGGGAAATCAGCCCCAGCATTTT.

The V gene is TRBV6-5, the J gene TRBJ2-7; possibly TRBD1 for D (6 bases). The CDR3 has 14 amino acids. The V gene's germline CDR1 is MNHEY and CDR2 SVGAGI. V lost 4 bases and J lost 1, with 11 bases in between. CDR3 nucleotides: TGTGCCAGCAGTTCCGGGACATTGTCCTACGAGCAGTACTTC. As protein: CASSSGTLSYEQYF.

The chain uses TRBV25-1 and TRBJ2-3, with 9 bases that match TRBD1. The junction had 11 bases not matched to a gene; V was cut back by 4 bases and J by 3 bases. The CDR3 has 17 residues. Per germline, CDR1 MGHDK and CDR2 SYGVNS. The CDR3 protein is CASSGLPGTGTTDTQYF. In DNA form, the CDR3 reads TGTGCCAGCAGTGGCCTCCCCGGGACAGGGACTACAGATACGCAGTATTTT.

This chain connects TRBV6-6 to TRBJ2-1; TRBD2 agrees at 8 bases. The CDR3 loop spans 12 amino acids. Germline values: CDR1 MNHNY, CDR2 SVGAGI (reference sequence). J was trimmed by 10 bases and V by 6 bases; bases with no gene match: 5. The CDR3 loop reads CASRRVAGEQFF. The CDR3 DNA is TGTGCCAGCAGGAGAGTAGCGGGGGAGCAGTTCTTC.

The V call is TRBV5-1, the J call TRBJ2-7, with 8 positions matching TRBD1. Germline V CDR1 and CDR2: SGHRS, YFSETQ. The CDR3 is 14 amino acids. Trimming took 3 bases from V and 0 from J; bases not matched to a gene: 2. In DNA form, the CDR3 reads TGCGCCAGCAGCTCGGGACAGGCCTCCTACGAGCAGTACTTC. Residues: CASSSGQASYEQYF.

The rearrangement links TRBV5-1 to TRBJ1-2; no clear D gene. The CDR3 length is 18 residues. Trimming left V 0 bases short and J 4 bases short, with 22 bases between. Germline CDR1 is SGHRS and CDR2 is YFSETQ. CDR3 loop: CASSLVLTGGSDGYGYTF. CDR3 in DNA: TGCGCCAGCAGCTTGGTTTTAACGGGAGGGTCCGATGGCTATGGCTACACCTTC.

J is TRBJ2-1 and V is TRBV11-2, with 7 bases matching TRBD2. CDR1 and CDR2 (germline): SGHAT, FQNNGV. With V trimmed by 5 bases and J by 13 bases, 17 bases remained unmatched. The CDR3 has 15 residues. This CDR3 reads CASSLDGTIIPSQFF. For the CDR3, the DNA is TGTGCCAGCAGCCTCGACGGGACTATCATCCCCTCACAGTTCTTC.

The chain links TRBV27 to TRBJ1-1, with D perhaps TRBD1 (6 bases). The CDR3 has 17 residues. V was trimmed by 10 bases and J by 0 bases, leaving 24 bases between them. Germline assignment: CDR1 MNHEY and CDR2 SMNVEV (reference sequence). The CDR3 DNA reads TGTGCCACCGGGGTATTGACAGGCACGGGGATGAACACTGAAGCTTTCTTT. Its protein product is CATGVLTGTGMNTEAFF.